Each of the 23 T cell receptor beta chains below was sequenced from the same sample in a study of preoperative IRX-2 immunotherapy in early breast cancer. Data came from immunoSEQ multiplex PCR; TCRdb stores just in-frame clones and leaves some out. This sample carries around 38,000 clones, 70% to 80% of them seen once, and the ten largest clones take roughly 1.2%. As to treatment: preoperative locoregional IRX-2 cytokine immunotherapy. The sample was tumor tissue, taken after IRX-2 immunotherapy. These receptors originate from a human donor with breast cancer.

This chain links TRBV6-8 with TRBJ1-6; no firm D call. Trimming removed 7 bases from V and 3 bases from J, with 13 bases in between. Germline CDR1 is MNHGY and CDR2 is SAAAGT. The CDR3 runs to 15 residues. The DNA for the CDR3 is TGTGCCAGCAAGACGAGCGCCGGCTATAATTCACCCCTCCACTTT. Its translation: CASKTSAGYNSPLHF.

The chain recombines TRBV18 with TRBJ2-1; D possibly corresponds to TRBD2 (5 bases). The CDR3 runs 14 residues. Germline lookup yields CDR1 KGHSH and CDR2 LQKENI. V was cut by 1 base and J by 7 bases, with 11 bases left in between. CDR3 nucleotide sequence: TGTGCCAGCTCACCACAAAGAGGGCCGAATGAGCAGTTCTTC. It is translated as CASSPQRGPNEQFF.

This chain connects TRBV18 to TRBJ2-7, with 9 bases aligning to TRBD2. V shed 6 bases and J 5 bases; nucleotides not matched to a gene: 8. The CDR3 is made up of 14 amino acids. Germline lookup yields CDR1 KGHSH and CDR2 LQKENI. CDR3 DNA sequence: TGTGCCAGCTCTTCGAGACGGACTAGCGACGAGCAGTACTTC. Translated, it gives CASSSRRTSDEQYF.

The V call is TRBV7-6, the J call TRBJ2-1; 7 bases agree with TRBD2. The V and J ends lost 5 bases and 7 bases, in that order; junction bases with no gene match: 8. The CDR3 has 14 residues. Germline values: CDR1 SGHVS, CDR2 FNYEAQ. The DNA for the CDR3 is TGTGCCAGCAGCCACTCCGGGAGGACAAATGAGCAGTTCTTC. Protein sequence: CASSHSGRTNEQFF.

This clone was detected only once. This sequence joins TRBV7-6 and TRBJ2-1; 8 nucleotides align to TRBD2. The CDR3 has 16 residues. CDR1 is SGHVS and CDR2 is FNYEAQ in the germline V gene. J lost 10 bases, V lost 5 bases, and 16 bases had no gene match. CDR3 sequence (DNA): TGTGCCAGCAGCGCCCTTTCTATTGGAGCGGGAGTAGAGCAGTTCTTC. It codes for CASSALSIGAGVEQFF.

The chain joins TRBV5-1 to TRBJ2-1; D is perhaps TRBD1 (5 bases). This CDR3 region has 15 residues. Germline-derived CDR1 and CDR2 are SGHRS and YFSETQ. V was cut by 3 bases and J by 0 bases, with 10 bases left in between. This chain's CDR3 is CASSSDTSSYNEQFF. The CDR3, as DNA: TGCGCCAGCAGCTCGGACACCAGCTCCTACAATGAGCAGTTCTTC.

This rearrangement joins TRBV28 to TRBJ2-2, with unresolved D. The CDR3 consists of 14 residues. The V gene's germline CDR1 is MDHEN and CDR2 SYDVKM. V lost 3 bases to trimming and J lost 7 bases, with 12 bases between them. The chain's CDR3 is CASSFGRALGELFF. CDR3 coding DNA: TGTGCCAGCAGTTTCGGTCGGGCCCTCGGGGAGCTGTTTTTT.

The chain joins TRBV8-2 to TRBJ1-1. TRBV8-2 is reported as a pseudogene. The CDR3 is 13 residues long. CDR3 sequence reads: CASSFTVNTEAFF. The CDR3 bases are TGTGCCAGCAGTTTCACGGTGAACACTGAAGCTTTCTTT.

The chain is built from TRBV5-1 and TRBJ2-5; 7 bases line up with TRBD1. CDR3 length: 15 residues. Per the germline V gene, CDR1 is SGHRS and CDR2 is YFSETQ. The V gene end was trimmed by 0 bases and the J gene end by 1 base; junction bases not matched to a gene: 3. The chain's CDR3 is CASSLAGDSQETQYF. The CDR3 DNA sequence: TGCGCCAGCAGCTTGGCCGGGGACAGCCAAGAGACCCAGTACTTC. The variable domain in full, completed from reference TRBV5-1 and TRBJ2-5, reads KAGVTQTPRYLIKTRGQQVTLSCSPISGHRSVSWYQQTPGQGLQFLFEYFSETQRNKGNFPGRFSGRQFSNSRSEMNVSTLELGDSALYLCASSLAGDSQETQYFGPGTRLLVL.

The chain joins TRBV5-1 to TRBJ2-1; D may match TRBD1 or TRBD2 (5 bases each). The ends were cut back, 0 bases at V and 10 bases at J, with 17 bases in the middle. The CDR3 is 15 residues long. The V gene's germline CDR1 is SGHRS and CDR2 YFSETQ. The CDR3 here is CASSLVGDGVGEQFF. CDR3 DNA: TGCGCCAGCAGCTTGGTCGGGGACGGCGTCGGCGAGCAGTTCTTC.

The chain has TRBV6-8 and TRBJ1-5; D unresolved. V dropped 4 bases and J dropped 3 bases, with 10 bases sitting between them. There are 14 residues in the CDR3. In germline, CDR1 is MNHGY, CDR2 SAAAGT. CDR3 in amino acids: CASSSSVVNQPQHF. CDR3 DNA: TGTGCCAGCAGTTCATCGGTCGTCAATCAGCCCCAGCATTTT.

Only a few counts were recorded for this clone. The rearrangement joins TRBV6-8 to TRBJ2-5; TRBD2 is a possible D gene (5 bases). CDR1 is MNHGY and CDR2 is SAAAGT in the germline V gene. V lost 0 bases, J lost 1 base, and 9 bases lay in between. This CDR3 region has 15 residues. CDR3 loop: CASSYSTGIQETQYF. Written as DNA, the CDR3 is TGTGCCAGCAGTTACTCGACCGGGATCCAAGAGACCCAGTACTTC.

This chain joins TRBV11-1 and TRBJ2-1; TRBD2 is a possible D gene (5 bases). CDR3 size: 14 residues. With 5 bases removed from V and 4 bases from J, the gap between germline ends came to 12 bases. Germline lookup yields CDR1 SGHAT and CDR2 FQDESV (reference sequence). CDR3 sequence: CASSPSRFYNEQFF. For the CDR3, the DNA is TGTGCCAGCAGCCCTAGCAGATTTTACAATGAGCAGTTCTTC.

The V gene is TRBV10-2, the J gene TRBJ2-7; D may be TRBD2 (6 bases). Between the trimmed V and J ends, which lost 7 bases and 3 bases, there was a span of 13 bases. Germline CDR1 and CDR2: WSHSY and SAAADI. CDR3 length: 13 amino acids. CDR3 nucleotides: TGCGCCAGCACAACTAGCCCCTTCTACGAGCAGTACTTC. As protein: CASTTSPFYEQYF.

This chain connects TRBV11-3 to TRBJ2-3, with 11 bases fitting TRBD2. The J segment lost 0 bases and the V segment lost 4 bases, leaving 3 bases of the junction unmatched. Germline loops: CDR1 SGHNT, CDR2 YENEEA. This CDR3 has 16 amino acids. CDR3: CASSSGTSGSTDTQYF. In nucleotides, the CDR3 is TGTGCCAGCAGCTCGGGGACTAGCGGCAGCACAGATACGCAGTATTTT.

V is TRBV11-3 and J is TRBJ1-1; no clear D gene. Between the trimmed V and J ends, which lost 3 bases and 4 bases, there was a span of 12 bases. The CDR3 covers 14 residues. Germline V gene data show CDR1 as SGHNT and CDR2 as YENEEA. This CDR3 is CASSLPGLGTEAFF. Here the CDR3 DNA reads TGTGCCAGCAGCTTGCCGGGCTTGGGCACTGAAGCTTTCTTT.

The chain carries TRBV12-5 and TRBJ2-1, with TRBD2 matching 8 bases. Germline-derived CDR1 and CDR2 are LGHNT and FRNRAP. CDR3 length: 14 residues. V was clipped by 7 bases and J by 6 bases; unmatched bases: 8. The CDR3 sequence is CASASGSGSNEQFF. CDR3 coding DNA: TGTGCTAGTGCCTCGGGGAGCGGGAGCAATGAGCAGTTCTTC.

The sample holds one count of this clone. The CDR3 bases are TGTGCCAGCAGTTACTCGGCACCGGGGGGACTTAGCACAGATACGCAGTATTTT. Its protein product is CASSYSAPGGLSTDTQYF. The chain joins TRBV27 to TRBJ2-3; 7 bases are shared with TRBD2. J was trimmed by 0 bases and V by 4 bases; bases with no gene match: 13. The germline V gene encodes CDR1 MNHEY and CDR2 SMNVEV (reference sequence). The CDR3 covers 18 residues.

The chain uses TRBV18 and TRBJ1-1; no definite D call. The V end was cut by 1 base, the J end by 3 bases, with 12 bases between. The germline V gene encodes CDR1 KGHSH and CDR2 LQKENI. The CDR3 has 15 amino acids. The CDR3 DNA reads as TGTGCCAGCTCACCACGGGAAACCCTTGACACTGAAGCTTTCTTT. Protein product: CASSPRETLDTEAFF.

The rearrangement joins TRBV6-8 to TRBJ1-5; perhaps TRBD1 as D (5 bases). Trimming left V 6 bases short and J 6 bases short, with 15 bases between. The CDR3 is 14 residues long. Germline loops: CDR1 MNHGY, CDR2 SAAAGT. The CDR3 spells CASRAFVGTQPQHF. The CDR3 region has the DNA TGTGCCAGCAGGGCGTTCGTAGGGACTCAGCCCCAGCATTTT.

The genes are TRBV28 and TRBJ2-5; weak D call: TRBD2 (5 bases). The germline V gene has CDR1 MDHEN and CDR2 SYDVKM. V lost 4 bases to trimming and J lost 2 bases, with 11 bases between them. CDR3 length: 14 amino acids. CDR3 sequence reads: CASSSSSRQETQYF. The CDR3 DNA follows: TGTGCCAGCAGTTCCTCTAGCAGACAAGAGACCCAGTACTTC.

The rearrangement links TRBV11-3 to TRBJ2-1; perhaps TRBD2 as D (6 bases). The V gene's germline CDR1 is SGHNT and CDR2 YENEEA. This CDR3 is built from 16 residues. Trimming took 5 bases from V and 4 from J, leaving 18 bases between them. The CDR3 DNA follows: TGTGCCAGCAGCCATCACGCGGGGCCAACTTACAATGAGCAGTTCTTC. Translating it yields CASSHHAGPTYNEQFF.

The chain combines TRBV29-1 with TRBJ1-2; 12 bases line up with TRBD1. In germline, CDR1 is SQVTM, CDR2 ANQGSEA. This CDR3 comprises 13 residues. The junction had 5 bases not matched to a gene; V was cut back by 6 bases and J by 6 bases. CDR3 sequence (DNA): TGCAGCGTGGGGACAGGGGGCGGAGATGGCTACACCTTC. This sequence encodes CSVGTGGGDGYTF. Supplemented by reference TRBV29-1 and TRBJ1-2, the full variable domain reads SAVISQKPSRDICQRGTSLTIQCQVDSQVTMMFWYRQQPGQSLTLIATANQGSEATYESGFVIDKFPISRPNLTFSTLTVSNMSPEDSSIYLCSVGTGGGDGYTFGSGTRLTVV.